One sample yielded the 13 T cell receptor beta chains listed below, sequenced in a study of blood T cell repertoires in COVID-19. TCRdb's table, derived via immunoSEQ multiplex PCR, lists solely in-frame clones and lacks some. The sample yields approximately 90,000 clones, 65% to 80% seen once. The sequenced sample consisted of peripheral blood. The receptors come from a human donor in a cohort sampled during active COVID-19.

V gene TRBV30 combines with J gene TRBJ1-4; D might be TRBD1 (6 bases). In germline, CDR1 is GTSNPN, CDR2 SVGIG (reference sequence). This CDR3 spans 17 amino acids. Trimming pared 0 bases from V and 5 bases from J, leaving 19 bases between. The CDR3 region is CAWSVRLGGAMNEKLFF. Written as DNA, the CDR3 is TGTGCCTGGAGTGTAAGGCTCGGGGGGGCGATGAATGAAAAACTGTTTTTT.

In this sample, this clone turned up once. The CDR3 loop is CASSLQGSNQPQHF. DNA for the CDR3: TGTGCCAGCAGCTTACAGGGGAGCAATCAGCCCCAGCATTTT. V gene TRBV5-4 combines with J gene TRBJ1-5, with 7 positions matching TRBD1. Looked up from germline, CDR1 is SGHNT and CDR2 is YYREEE (reference sequence). This CDR3 is 14 amino acids long. V lost 2 bases to trimming and J lost 1 base; unmatched junction nucleotides: 0.

The gene calls are TRBV3-1 (or the pseudogene TRBV3-2) and TRBJ2-1, with 8 bases aligning to TRBD2. V shed 6 bases, J shed 10 bases, and the junction held 8 bases outside the gene matches. The length of the CDR3 is 13 residues. The germline gives CDR1 LGHDT, CDR2 YNNKEL (reference sequence). The CDR3 region is CASSLGLAREQFF. As DNA, the CDR3 is TGTGCCAGCAGTCTAGGACTAGCTAGGGAGCAGTTCTTC.

The rearrangement joins TRBV28 to TRBJ1-5; TRBD1 matches at 12 bases. Germline V gene data show CDR1 as MDHEN and CDR2 as SYDVKM. The length of the CDR3 is 16 residues. V lost 5 bases and J lost 4; bases outside the gene matches: 6. The CDR3 protein is CASSPGTGGANQPQHF. The DNA for the CDR3 is TGTGCCAGCAGTCCCGGGACAGGGGGCGCGAATCAGCCCCAGCATTTT.

V usage is TRBV28 and J usage is TRBJ1-1, with 9 bases fitting TRBD1. V lost 5 bases and J lost 5; bases outside the gene matches: 12. The CDR3 is 16 residues long. Looked up from germline, CDR1 is MDHEN and CDR2 is SYDVKM. Here the CDR3 reads CASSRQQGAGKTEAFF. Here the CDR3 DNA reads TGTGCCAGCAGTCGACAACAGGGGGCGGGGAAGACTGAAGCTTTCTTT.

The chain uses TRBV20-1 and TRBJ1-2, with TRBD1 as a possible D gene (6 bases). Deletions cut 7 bases from V and 8 bases from J, with 14 bases between. This CDR3 has 11 amino acids. Germline-derived CDR1 and CDR2 are DFQATT and SNEGSKA (reference sequence). The CDR3 sequence is CSGGFQGGYTF. As DNA, the CDR3 is TGCAGTGGGGGATTCCAGGGGGGCTACACCTTC.

This chain joins TRBV7-2 and TRBJ2-1; D is possibly TRBD2 (6 bases). Per the germline V gene, CDR1 is SGHTA and CDR2 is FQGNSA. The CDR3 has 16 residues. Trimming stripped 1 base from V and 2 bases from J, with 12 bases between. The CDR3 sequence: CASSLDPAGPYNEQFF. The CDR3 DNA sequence: TGTGCCAGCAGCTTAGACCCCGCGGGGCCCTACAATGAGCAGTTCTTC.

In its sample, this clone was seen once. The J gene is TRBJ2-7, the V gene TRBV6-2 or TRBV6-3; D is perhaps TRBD1 (6 bases). The ends were cut back, 6 bases at V and 3 bases at J, with 15 bases in the middle. Germline CDR1 is MNHEY and CDR2 is SVGEGT. There are 14 residues in the CDR3. The CDR3 here is CASSIDRRSYEQYF. The DNA for the CDR3 is TGTGCCAGCAGCATTGACAGGAGGAGCTACGAGCAGTACTTC.

V is TRBV5-4 and J is TRBJ1-2; 8 bases match TRBD1. CDR3 length: 13 residues. V lost 2 bases and J lost 7; bases outside the gene matches: 4. Per the germline V gene, CDR1 is SGHNT and CDR2 is YYREEE (reference sequence). The CDR3 DNA is TGTGCCAGCAGCTTATCGCAGGGGGCTGGCTACACCTTC. It is translated as CASSLSQGAGYTF.

V gene TRBV6-2 or TRBV6-3 combines with J gene TRBJ1-2; 7 nucleotides line up with TRBD1. CDR1 is MNHEY and CDR2 is SVGEGT in the germline V gene. CDR3 size: 13 residues. Germline trimming cut 2 bases from V and 6 bases from J; bases unmatched to any gene: 3. CDR3 in amino acids: CASSYGRGDGYTF. The CDR3 DNA reads TGTGCCAGCAGTTACGGCAGGGGGGATGGCTACACCTTC.

This clone has just one count. This sequence joins TRBV2 and TRBJ2-7, with no clear D. The germline V and J ends were trimmed by 5 bases and 3 bases, with 8 bases remaining between them. Germline V CDR1 and CDR2: SNHLY, FYNNEI. There are 12 residues in the CDR3. CDR3 in amino acids: CASSSRGYEQYF. The CDR3 DNA sequence: TGTGCCAGCAGTTCCCGCGGCTACGAGCAGTACTTC.

This rearrangement joins TRBV24-1 to TRBJ1-5; D possibly corresponds to TRBD1 (6 bases). The CDR3 totals 14 residues. CDR1 KGHDR and CDR2 SFDVKD come from the germline V gene. Trimming took 6 bases from V and 3 from J, leaving 11 bases between them. The CDR3 loop reads CATSTRGVNQPQHF. CDR3 bases: TGTGCCACCAGTACCAGGGGCGTCAATCAGCCCCAGCATTTT.

The chain is built from TRBV5-6 and TRBJ2-7; a weak D match, TRBD1 (6 bases). Germline V gene sequence: CDR1 SGHDT, CDR2 YYEEEE. The CDR3 runs 13 residues. V dropped 4 bases and J dropped 3 bases, with 11 bases sitting between them. The CDR3 region is CASSGETGYEQYF. For the CDR3, the DNA is TGTGCCAGCAGCGGAGAGACAGGCTACGAGCAGTACTTC. The whole variable domain, remainder taken from reference TRBV5-6 and TRBJ2-7, is DAGVTQSPTHLIKTRGQQVTLRCSPKSGHDTVSWYQQALGQGPQFIFQYYEEEERQRGNFPDRFSGHQFPNYSSELNVNALLLGDSALYLCASSGETGYEQYFGPGTRLTVT.